The present entry profiles one TCR beta chain with its context. Antigen specificity is unknown. The CDR3 is 15 amino acids. The J segment lost 7 bases and the V segment lost 0 bases, leaving 7 bases of the junction unmatched. Germline CDR1 and CDR2: SGDLS and YYNGEE. The record originates from a study of cytomegalovirus exposure and HLA in healthy donors. Regarding the study as a whole: Later analysis associated a missense DCLRE1C variant with TCR beta V- and J-gene trimming. The study put some 150 TCR beta chains on its list as cytomegalovirus-associated. A few of the chains that were CMV-associated were confirmed in vitro to be specific for CMV antigens.

PCR employed 60 Vbeta and 13 Jbeta primers. Measured with immunoSEQ multiplex PCR; TCRdb has only the in-frame clones, and not every one. The sample lists around 180,000 clones; about four fifths were seen once. Sequencing was done on a sample of PBMCs. This TCR was sampled from a young man in good health and CMV-seronegative. The gene calls are TRBV9 and TRBJ2-3; 8 positions match TRBD2. The CDR3 nucleotides read TGTGCCAGCAGCGTAGAGAGGCGGGAGGACTATACGCAGTATTTT. Translating it yields CASSVERREDYTQYF.